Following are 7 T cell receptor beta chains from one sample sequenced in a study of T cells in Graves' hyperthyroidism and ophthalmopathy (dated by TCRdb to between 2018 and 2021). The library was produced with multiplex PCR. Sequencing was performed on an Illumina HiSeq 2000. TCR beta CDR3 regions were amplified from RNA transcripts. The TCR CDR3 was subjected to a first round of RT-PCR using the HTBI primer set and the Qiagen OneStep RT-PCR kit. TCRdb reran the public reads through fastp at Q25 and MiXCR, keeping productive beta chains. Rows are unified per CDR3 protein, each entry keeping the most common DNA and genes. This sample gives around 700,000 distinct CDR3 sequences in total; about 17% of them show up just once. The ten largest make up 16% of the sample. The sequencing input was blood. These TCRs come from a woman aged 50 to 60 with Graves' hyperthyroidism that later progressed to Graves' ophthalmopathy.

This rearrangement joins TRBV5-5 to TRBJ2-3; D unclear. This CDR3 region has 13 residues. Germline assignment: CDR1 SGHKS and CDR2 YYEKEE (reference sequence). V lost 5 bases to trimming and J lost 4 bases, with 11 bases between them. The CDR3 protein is CASRFSGADTQYF. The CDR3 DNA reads TGTGCCAGCAGGTTCAGTGGGGCAGATACGCAGTATTTT.

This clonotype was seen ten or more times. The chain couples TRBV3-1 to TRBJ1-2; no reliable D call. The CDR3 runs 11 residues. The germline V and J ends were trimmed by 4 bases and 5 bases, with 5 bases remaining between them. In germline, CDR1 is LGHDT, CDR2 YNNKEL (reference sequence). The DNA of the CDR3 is TGTGCCAGCAGCCGGTTGTATGGCTACACCTTC. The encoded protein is CASSRLYGYTF.

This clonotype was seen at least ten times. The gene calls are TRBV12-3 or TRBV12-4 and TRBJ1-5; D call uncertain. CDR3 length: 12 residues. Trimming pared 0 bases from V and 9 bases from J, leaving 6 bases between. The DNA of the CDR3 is TGTGCCAGCAGTTTAGCCCAGATGCCCCAGCATTTT. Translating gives CASSLAQMPQHF.

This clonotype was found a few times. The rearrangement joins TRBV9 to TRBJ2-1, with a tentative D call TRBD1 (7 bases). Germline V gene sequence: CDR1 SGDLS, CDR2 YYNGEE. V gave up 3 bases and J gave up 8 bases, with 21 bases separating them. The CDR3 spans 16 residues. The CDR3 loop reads CASSDHRDTRGDEQFF. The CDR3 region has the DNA TGTGCCAGCAGCGACCACCGGGACACCAGGGGGGATGAGCAGTTCTTC.

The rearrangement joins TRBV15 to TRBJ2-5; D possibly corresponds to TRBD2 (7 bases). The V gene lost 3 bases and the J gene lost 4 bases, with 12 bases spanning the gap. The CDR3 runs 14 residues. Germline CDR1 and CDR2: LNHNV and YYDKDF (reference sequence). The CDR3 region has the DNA TGTGCCACCAGCAGTGGGGGGGGGCCAGAGACCCAGTACTTC. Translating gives CATSSGGGPETQYF.

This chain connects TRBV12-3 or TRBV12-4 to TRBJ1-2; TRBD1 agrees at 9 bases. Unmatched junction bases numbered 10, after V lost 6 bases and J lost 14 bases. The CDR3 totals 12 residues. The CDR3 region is CASSLMTGGGTF. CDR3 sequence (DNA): TGTGCCAGCAGCCTCATGACAGGGGGGGGGACCTTC.

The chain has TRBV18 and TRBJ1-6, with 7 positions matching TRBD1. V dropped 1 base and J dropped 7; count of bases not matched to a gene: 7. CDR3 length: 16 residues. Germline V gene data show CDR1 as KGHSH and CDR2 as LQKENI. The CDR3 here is CASSPQDRVWNSPLHF. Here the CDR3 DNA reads TGTGCCAGCTCACCACAAGACAGGGTGTGGAATTCACCCCTCCACTTT.